The present entry profiles one T cell receptor (beta chain) with its context. Coverage ceases 3 residues before the CDR3 finishes, and the germline J gene fills in the end. This record comes from a study of T cells in women clearing cervical HPV infection. The data were produced by immunoSEQ multiplex PCR, yet TCRdb's version contains in-frame clones alone and is incomplete. In total, the table holds some 50,000 clones. Germline-derived CDR1 and CDR2 are SGHTA and FQGTGA. The CDR3 contains 18 residues. The junction had 12 bases not matched to a gene; V was cut back by 4 bases and J by 9 bases. The receptor's source is a woman between 18 and 69 years old with a cervical HPV16 infection that either progressed to CIN3+ or cleared (not recorded which). Sample: blood buffy coat. The chain has TRBV7-3 and TRBJ2-1; 16 positions agree with TRBD2. Partial CDR3 DNA: TGTGCCAGCAGCTACTCGCCAGGGACTAGCGGGGGGGTCGTTGAG. Residues: CASSYSPGTSGGVVE. The full CDR3 protein reads CASSYSPGTSGGVVEQFF.